The 15 T cell receptor beta chains below come from one sample, sequenced in a study of cytomegalovirus exposure and HLA in healthy donors (dated by TCRdb to 2016 to 2017). Library construction relied on the immunoSEQ multiplex PCR assay. For the multiplex PCR, a mixture combining 60 forward primers for TCR Vbeta segments and 13 reverse primers for TCR Jbeta segments was used. Drawn from immuneACCESS, this table holds only the in-frame rearrangements with V and J called that TCRdb kept. Clones are partly lost; checked studies trace under half to an unresolved V gene and leave the rest unexplained. For this sample the table gives 230,000 or so clones, of which roughly 91% were detected only once. Clones ranked in the top ten supply 1.7% of the sample. Sequenced sample: PBMCs. The receptors stem from a girl aged 2-15 years in good health and CMV-seronegative.

The gene calls are TRBV7-9 and TRBJ2-7, with 10 bases aligning to TRBD1. The CDR3 is made up of 15 amino acids. Trimming at V came to 8 bases and at J to 1 base, leaving 8 bases not matched to a gene. Germline V CDR1 and CDR2: SEHNR, FQNEAQ (reference sequence). The CDR3 sequence is CASVGTGAKSYEQYF. The CDR3 coding sequence is TGTGCCAGCGTAGGGACAGGGGCTAAATCCTACGAGCAGTACTTC.

V usage is TRBV7-3 and J usage is TRBJ2-1, with 7 bases aligning to TRBD2. The CDR3 is made up of 17 amino acids. The germline CDR1 and CDR2 sequences are SGHTA and FQGTGA. With V trimmed by 0 bases and J by 2 bases, 7 bases remained unmatched. CDR3 nucleotides: TGTGCCAGCAGCTTAACGGGGCTAGCGGTTGCCTACAATGAGCAGTTCTTC. Encoded protein: CASSLTGLAVAYNEQFF.

The chain uses TRBV13 and TRBJ2-2, with a possible D match to TRBD2 (5 bases). Trimming pared 4 bases from V and 3 bases from J, leaving 9 bases between. CDR3 length: 14 amino acids. The germline V gene encodes CDR1 PRHDT and CDR2 FYEKMQ (reference sequence). CDR3 DNA sequence: TGTGCCAGCAGCTCGGGATATGACACCGGGGAGCTGTTTTTT. The encoded protein is CASSSGYDTGELFF.

The chain uses TRBV9 and TRBJ1-1, with D perhaps matching TRBD1 (5 bases). Germline V gives CDR1 SGDLS, CDR2 YYNGEE. The CDR3 is 14 amino acids. V was shortened by 0 bases and J by 3 bases, with 9 bases between the two germline ends. CDR3 protein: CASSVGQGYTEAFF. CDR3 sequence (DNA): TGTGCCAGCAGCGTAGGGCAGGGATACACTGAAGCTTTCTTT.

This rearrangement joins TRBV2 to TRBJ1-1; 12 positions agree with TRBD1. J was trimmed by 5 bases and V by 7 bases; bases with no gene match: 11. Germline V gene lookup returns CDR1 SNHLY and CDR2 FYNNEI. CDR3 size: 16 residues. DNA for the CDR3: TGTGCCAGCACCACTAGGGGACAGGGGGCTTGGACTGAAGCTTTCTTT. As protein: CASTTRGQGAWTEAFF.

This clone was seen a single time. This rearrangement joins TRBV6-5 to TRBJ1-1, with a tentative D call TRBD1 (6 bases). Germline values: CDR1 MNHEY, CDR2 SVGAGI. V lost 0 bases and J lost 5, with 13 bases in between. The CDR3 is 15 residues long. CDR3 in amino acids: CASSYSVQGRTEAFF. The CDR3 DNA reads TGTGCCAGCAGTTACTCCGTACAGGGTCGGACTGAAGCTTTCTTT.

This chain uses TRBV11-2 with TRBJ2-1, with D possibly TRBD1 on 6 matching bases. The CDR3 loop spans 12 amino acids. Germline V gene lookup returns CDR1 SGHAT and CDR2 FQNNGV. V shed 2 bases and J shed 9 bases, with 8 bases lying between them. The CDR3 region is CASSLIGGEQFF. The CDR3 nucleotides are TGTGCCAGCAGCTTAATAGGGGGTGAGCAGTTCTTC. Drawing the rest from reference TRBV11-2 and TRBJ2-1, the complete variable domain is EAGVAQSPRYKIIEKRQSVAFWCNPISGHATLYWYQQILGQGPKLLIQFQNNGVVDDSQLPKDRFSAERLKGVDSTLKIQPAKLEDSAVYLCASSLIGGEQFFGPGTRLTVL.

The J gene is TRBJ2-3, the V gene TRBV2; a weak D match, TRBD1 (6 bases). Deletions cut 11 bases from V and 0 bases from J, with 21 bases between. Germline assignment: CDR1 SNHLY and CDR2 FYNNEI. The CDR3 totals 16 residues. CDR3 DNA sequence: TGTGCCGCTTCAGGGGCAGTCCTACCTAGCACAGATACGCAGTATTTT. As protein: CAASGAVLPSTDTQYF.

The chain joins TRBV27 to TRBJ2-1; TRBD2 aligns across 14 bases. The CDR3 sequence is 20 residues long. V shed 6 bases and J 2 bases; nucleotides not matched to a gene: 15. CDR1 and CDR2 from the germline V gene are MNHEY and SMNVEV (reference sequence). The CDR3 sequence: CASRPGLAGGPVGPYNEQFF. The CDR3 region has the DNA TGTGCCAGCAGACCTGGACTAGCGGGAGGCCCCGTGGGGCCCTACAATGAGCAGTTCTTC.

This rearrangement joins TRBV21-1 to TRBJ2-2; no check of the table's D call, TRBD2, against the DNA was made. TRBV21-1 is flagged as a pseudogene. This CDR3 is 19 amino acids long. The CDR3, as DNA: TGTGCCAGCCCCACTTACTGGCCTGCGTGGCAGACTAACACCGGGGAGCTGTTTTTT. It encodes CASPTYWPAWQTNTGELFF.

V is TRBV5-5 and J is TRBJ1-1; 8 bases are a match to TRBD1. Germline CDR1 and CDR2: SGHKS and YYEKEE (reference sequence). The J segment lost 4 bases and the V segment lost 3 bases, leaving 5 bases of the junction unmatched. This CDR3 comprises 14 residues. For the CDR3, the DNA is TGTGCCAGCAGCTCATATACAGGGGGCACTGAAGCTTTCTTT. This encodes CASSSYTGGTEAFF.

CDR3 region: CAIRNRDYGYTF. The CDR3 region has the DNA TGTGCCATCAGGAACAGGGACTATGGCTACACCTTC. The chain is built from TRBV10-3 and TRBJ1-2; possibly TRBD1 for D (6 bases). The V end was cut by 6 bases, the J end by 3 bases, with 8 bases between. Germline V gene data show CDR1 as ENHRY and CDR2 as SYGVKD. CDR3 length: 12 amino acids.

The chain combines TRBV6-6 with TRBJ2-5; the D gene is possibly TRBD2 (6 bases). The J call may not be correct, given that the DNA end is closer to TRBJ2-7. CDR3 length equals 15 residues. The germline V gene encodes CDR1 MNHNY and CDR2 SVGAGI (reference sequence). This CDR3 reads CASGRNPRLVDEQYF. The CDR3 nucleotides are TGTGCCAGCGGAAGAAACCCTAGACTAGTAGACGAGCAGTACTTC.

CDR3 nucleotide sequence: TGTGCCAGTAGTAGAAACAGGGCAACTAATGAAAAACTGTTTTTT. Translation gives CASSRNRATNEKLFF. The V call is TRBV19, the J call TRBJ1-4; D is possibly TRBD1 (6 bases). With 4 bases removed from V and 0 bases from J, the gap between germline ends came to 9 bases. Germline V gene data show CDR1 as LNHDA and CDR2 as SQIVND (reference sequence). This CDR3 contains 15 residues.

The rearrangement uses TRBV6-1 and TRBJ2-5, with 10 positions matching TRBD1. Germline assignment: CDR1 MNHNS and CDR2 SASEGT. The CDR3 totals 13 residues. V shed 6 bases and J 4 bases; nucleotides not matched to a gene: 2. The CDR3 sequence: CASRWTGGETQYF. CDR3 nucleotide sequence: TGTGCCAGCAGATGGACAGGGGGAGAGACCCAGTACTTC.